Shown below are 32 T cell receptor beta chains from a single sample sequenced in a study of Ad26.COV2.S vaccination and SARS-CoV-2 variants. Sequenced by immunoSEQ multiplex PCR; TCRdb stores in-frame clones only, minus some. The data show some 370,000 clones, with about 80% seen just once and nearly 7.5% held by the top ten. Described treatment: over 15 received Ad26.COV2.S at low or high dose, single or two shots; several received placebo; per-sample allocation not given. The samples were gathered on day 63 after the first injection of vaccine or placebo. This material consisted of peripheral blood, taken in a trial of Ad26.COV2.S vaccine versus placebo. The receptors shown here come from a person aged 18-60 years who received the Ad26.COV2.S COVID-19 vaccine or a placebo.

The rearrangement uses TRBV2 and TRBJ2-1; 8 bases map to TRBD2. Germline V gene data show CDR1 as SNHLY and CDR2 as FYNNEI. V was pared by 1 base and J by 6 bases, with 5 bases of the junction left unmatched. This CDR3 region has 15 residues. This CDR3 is CASSEERGTANEQFF. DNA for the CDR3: TGTGCCAGCAGTGAAGAGCGGGGGACGGCCAATGAGCAGTTCTTC.

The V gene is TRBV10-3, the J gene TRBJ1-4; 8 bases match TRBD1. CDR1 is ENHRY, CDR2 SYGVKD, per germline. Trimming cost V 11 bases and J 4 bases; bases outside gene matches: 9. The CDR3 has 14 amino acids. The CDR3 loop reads CASRGTGFNEKLFF. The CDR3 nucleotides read TGTGCCTCCCGCGGGACAGGCTTTAATGAAAAACTGTTTTTT.

The CDR3 sequence is CASSFTGSTEAFF. The CDR3 nucleotides are TGTGCCAGCAGCTTTACAGGGAGCACTGAAGCTTTCTTT. The V and J genes are TRBV5-6 and TRBJ1-1; D is possibly TRBD1 (6 bases). Germline V gives CDR1 SGHDT, CDR2 YYEEEE. There are 13 residues in the CDR3. The V end lost 2 bases, the J end lost 4 bases, and 9 bases lay between the germline ends.

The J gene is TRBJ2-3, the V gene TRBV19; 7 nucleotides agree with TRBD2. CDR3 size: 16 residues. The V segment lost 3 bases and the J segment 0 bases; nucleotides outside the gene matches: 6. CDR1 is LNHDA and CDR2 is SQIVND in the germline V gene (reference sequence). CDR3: CASSIGLAASTDTQYF. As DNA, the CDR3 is TGTGCCAGTAGTATTGGGCTAGCGGCCAGCACAGATACGCAGTATTTT.

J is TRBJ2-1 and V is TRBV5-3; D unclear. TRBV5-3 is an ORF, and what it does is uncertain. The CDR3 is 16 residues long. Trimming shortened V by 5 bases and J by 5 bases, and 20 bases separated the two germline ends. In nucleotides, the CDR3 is TGTGCCAGAAGGCGTTGGGTATTGGGTCAGAACAATGAGCAGTTCTTC. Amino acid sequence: CARRRWVLGQNNEQFF.

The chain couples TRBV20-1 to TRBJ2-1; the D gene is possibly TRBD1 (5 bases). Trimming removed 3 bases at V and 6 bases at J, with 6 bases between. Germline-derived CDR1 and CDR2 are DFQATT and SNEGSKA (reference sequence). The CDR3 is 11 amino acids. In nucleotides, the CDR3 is TGCAGTGCTAGCAGGGCCAATGAGCAGTTCTTC. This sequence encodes CSASRANEQFF.

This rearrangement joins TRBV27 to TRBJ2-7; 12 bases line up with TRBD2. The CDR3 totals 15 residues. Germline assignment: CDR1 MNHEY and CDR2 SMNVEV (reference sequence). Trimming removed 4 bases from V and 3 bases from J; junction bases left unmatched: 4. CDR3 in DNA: TGTGCCAGCAGTTCCGGACTAGCGGGGCGCTACGAGCAGTACTTC. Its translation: CASSSGLAGRYEQYF.

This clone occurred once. CDR3 sequence: CASSNQQLMDTQYF. DNA for the CDR3: TGTGCCAGTAGTAACCAACAGCTCATGGATACGCAGTATTTT. The chain is built from TRBV19 and TRBJ2-3, with D unclear. The V gene's germline CDR1 is LNHDA and CDR2 SQIVND (reference sequence). The CDR3 runs 14 residues. Trimming stripped 4 bases from V and 6 bases from J, with 14 bases between.

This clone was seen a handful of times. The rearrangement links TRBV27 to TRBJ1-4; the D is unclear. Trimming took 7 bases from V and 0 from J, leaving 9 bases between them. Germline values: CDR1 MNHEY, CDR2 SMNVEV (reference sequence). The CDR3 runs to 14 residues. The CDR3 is CASTYTATNEKLFF. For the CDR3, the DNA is TGTGCCAGCACCTACACTGCAACTAATGAAAAACTGTTTTTT. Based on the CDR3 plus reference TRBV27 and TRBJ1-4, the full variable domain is EAQVTQNPRYLITVTGKKLTVTCSQNMNHEYMSWYRQDPGLGLRQIYYSMNVEVTDKGDVPEGYKVSRKEKRNFPLILESPSPNQTSLYFCASTYTATNEKLFFGSGTQLSVL.

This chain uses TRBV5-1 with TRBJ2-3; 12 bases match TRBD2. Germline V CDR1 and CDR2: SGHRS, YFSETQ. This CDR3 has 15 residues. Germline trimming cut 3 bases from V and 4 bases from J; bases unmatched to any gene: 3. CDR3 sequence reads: CASSSGLAGPDTQYF. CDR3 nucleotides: TGCGCCAGCAGCTCTGGACTAGCGGGGCCAGATACGCAGTATTTT.

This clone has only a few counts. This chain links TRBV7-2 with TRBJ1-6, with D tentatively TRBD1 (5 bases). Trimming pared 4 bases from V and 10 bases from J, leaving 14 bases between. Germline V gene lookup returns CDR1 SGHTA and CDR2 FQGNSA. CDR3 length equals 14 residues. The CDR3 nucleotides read TGTGCCAGCAGCTCCCTGAGTGGGACGTCACCCCTCCACTTT. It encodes CASSSLSGTSPLHF.

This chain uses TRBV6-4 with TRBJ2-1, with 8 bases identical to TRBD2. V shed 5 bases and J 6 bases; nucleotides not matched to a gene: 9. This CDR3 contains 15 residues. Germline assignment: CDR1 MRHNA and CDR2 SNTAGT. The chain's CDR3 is CASSHLAGGGNEQFF. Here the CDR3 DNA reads TGTGCCAGCAGTCATCTAGCGGGCGGAGGCAATGAGCAGTTCTTC.

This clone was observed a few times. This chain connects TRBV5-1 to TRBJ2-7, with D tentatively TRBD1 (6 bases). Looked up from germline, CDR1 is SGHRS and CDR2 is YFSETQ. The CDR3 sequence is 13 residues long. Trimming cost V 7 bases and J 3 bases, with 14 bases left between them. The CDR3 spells CASSRTENYEQYF. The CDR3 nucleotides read TGCGCCAGCTCGAGGACAGAAAACTACGAGCAGTACTTC.

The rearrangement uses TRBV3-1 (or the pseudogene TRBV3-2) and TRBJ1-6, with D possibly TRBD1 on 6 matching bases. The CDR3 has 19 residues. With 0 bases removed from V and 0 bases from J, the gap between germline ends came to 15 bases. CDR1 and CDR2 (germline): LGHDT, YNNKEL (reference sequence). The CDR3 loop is CASSQEGGYRSSYNSPLHF. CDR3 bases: TGTGCCAGCAGCCAAGAGGGGGGCTACCGGAGCTCCTATAATTCACCCCTCCACTTT.

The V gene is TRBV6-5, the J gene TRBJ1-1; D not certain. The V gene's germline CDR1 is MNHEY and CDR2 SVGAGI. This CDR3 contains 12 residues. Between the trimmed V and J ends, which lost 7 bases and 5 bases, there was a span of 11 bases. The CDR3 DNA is TGTGCCAGCACCGACGGCGGGACTGAAGCTTTCTTT. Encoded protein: CASTDGGTEAFF.

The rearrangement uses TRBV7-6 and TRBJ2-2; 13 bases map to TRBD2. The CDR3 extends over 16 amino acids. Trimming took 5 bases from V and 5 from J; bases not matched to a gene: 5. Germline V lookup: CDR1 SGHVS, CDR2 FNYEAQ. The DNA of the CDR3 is TGTGCCAGCAGCCAGGGACTAGCGGGACGGACCGGGGAGCTGTTTTTT. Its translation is CASSQGLAGRTGELFF.

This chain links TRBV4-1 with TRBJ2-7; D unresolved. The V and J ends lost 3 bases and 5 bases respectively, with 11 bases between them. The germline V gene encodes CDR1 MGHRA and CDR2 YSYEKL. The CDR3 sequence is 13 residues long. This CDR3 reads CASSHLLSDEQYF. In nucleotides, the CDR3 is TGCGCCAGCAGCCATCTCCTAAGCGACGAGCAGTACTTC.

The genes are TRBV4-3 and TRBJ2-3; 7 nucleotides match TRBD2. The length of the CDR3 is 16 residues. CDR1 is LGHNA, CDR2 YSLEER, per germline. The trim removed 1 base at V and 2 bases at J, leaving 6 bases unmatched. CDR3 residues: CASSQGTGGFTDTQYF. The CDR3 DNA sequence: TGCGCCAGCAGCCAAGGGACGGGGGGTTTCACAGATACGCAGTATTTT.

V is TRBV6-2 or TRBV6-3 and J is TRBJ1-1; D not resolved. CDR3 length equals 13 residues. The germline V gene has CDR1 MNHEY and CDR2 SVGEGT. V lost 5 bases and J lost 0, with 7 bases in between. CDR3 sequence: CASSVGMNTEAFF. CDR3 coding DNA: TGTGCCAGCAGTGTGGGTATGAACACTGAAGCTTTCTTT.

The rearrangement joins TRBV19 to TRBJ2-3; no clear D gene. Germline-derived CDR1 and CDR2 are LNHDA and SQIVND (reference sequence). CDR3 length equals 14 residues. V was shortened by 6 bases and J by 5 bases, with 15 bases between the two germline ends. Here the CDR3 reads CASSQDGLRDTQYF. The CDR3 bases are TGTGCCAGTAGCCAAGACGGCTTGAGAGATACGCAGTATTTT.

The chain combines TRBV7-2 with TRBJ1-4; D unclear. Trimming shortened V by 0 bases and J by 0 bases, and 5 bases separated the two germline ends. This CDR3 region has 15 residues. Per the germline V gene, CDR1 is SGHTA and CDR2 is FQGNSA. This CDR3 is CASSLAYTTNEKLFF. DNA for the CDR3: TGTGCCAGCAGCTTAGCCTATACAACTAATGAAAAACTGTTTTTT.

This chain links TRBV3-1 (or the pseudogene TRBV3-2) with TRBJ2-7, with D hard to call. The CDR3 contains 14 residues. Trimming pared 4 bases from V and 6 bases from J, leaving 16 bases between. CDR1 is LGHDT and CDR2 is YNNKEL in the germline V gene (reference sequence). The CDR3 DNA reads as TGTGCCAGCAGCCCCAATATTGGTCCAATCGAGCAGTACTTC. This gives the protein CASSPNIGPIEQYF.

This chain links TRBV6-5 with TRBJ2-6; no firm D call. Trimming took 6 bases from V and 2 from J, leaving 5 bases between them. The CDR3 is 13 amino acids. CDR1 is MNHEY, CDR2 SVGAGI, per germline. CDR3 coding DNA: TGTGCCAGCAGGGACCCTGGGGCCAACGTCCTGACTTTC. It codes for CASRDPGANVLTF.

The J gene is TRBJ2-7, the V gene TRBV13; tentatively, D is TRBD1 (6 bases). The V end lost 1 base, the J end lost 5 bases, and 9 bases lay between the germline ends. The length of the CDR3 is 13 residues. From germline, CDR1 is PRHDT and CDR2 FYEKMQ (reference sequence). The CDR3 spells CASSLDQGNEQYF. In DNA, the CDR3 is TGTGCCAGCAGCTTAGATCAGGGGAACGAGCAGTACTTC.

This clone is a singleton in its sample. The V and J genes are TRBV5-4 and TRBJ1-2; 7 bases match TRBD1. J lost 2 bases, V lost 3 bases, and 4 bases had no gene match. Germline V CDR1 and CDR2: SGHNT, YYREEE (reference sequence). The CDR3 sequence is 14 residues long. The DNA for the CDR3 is TGTGCCAGCAGCTCCGGGACAGAGAACTATGGCTACACCTTC. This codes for CASSSGTENYGYTF. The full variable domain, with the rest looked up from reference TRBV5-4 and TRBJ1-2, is ETGVTQSPTHLIKTRGQQVTLRCSSQSGHNTVSWYQQALGQGPQFIFQYYREEENGRGNFPPRFSGLQFPNYSSELNVNALELDDSALYLCASSSGTENYGYTFGSGTRLTVV.

CDR3 residues: CASSDGTGSNEQFF. DNA of the CDR3: TGTGCCAGCAGTGATGGGACAGGGAGCAATGAGCAGTTCTTC. The V and J genes are TRBV2 and TRBJ2-1; 9 bases match TRBD1. Germline V gene lookup returns CDR1 SNHLY and CDR2 FYNNEI. This CDR3 is 14 amino acids long. J was trimmed by 6 bases and V by 3 bases; bases with no gene match: 3.

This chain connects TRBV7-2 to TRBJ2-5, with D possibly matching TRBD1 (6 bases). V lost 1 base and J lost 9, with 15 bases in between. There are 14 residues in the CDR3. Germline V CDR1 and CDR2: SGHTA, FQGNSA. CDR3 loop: CASSLGQARLAQYF. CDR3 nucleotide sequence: TGTGCCAGCAGCTTAGGACAGGCTAGGTTGGCCCAGTACTTC.

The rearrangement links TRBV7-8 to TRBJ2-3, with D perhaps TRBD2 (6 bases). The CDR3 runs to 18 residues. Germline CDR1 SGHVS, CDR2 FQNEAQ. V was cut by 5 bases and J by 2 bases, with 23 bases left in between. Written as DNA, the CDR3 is TGTGCCAGCAGCCAACTCTCCAGCCTAGCGCATTCCACAGATACGCAGTATTTT. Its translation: CASSQLSSLAHSTDTQYF.

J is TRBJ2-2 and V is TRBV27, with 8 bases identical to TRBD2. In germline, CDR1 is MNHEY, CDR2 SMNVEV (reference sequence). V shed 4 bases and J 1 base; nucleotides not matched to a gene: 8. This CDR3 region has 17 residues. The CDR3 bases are TGTGCCAGCAGTTCAGCGGGAGAGCTAATGAACACCGGGGAGCTGTTTTTT. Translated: CASSSAGELMNTGELFF.

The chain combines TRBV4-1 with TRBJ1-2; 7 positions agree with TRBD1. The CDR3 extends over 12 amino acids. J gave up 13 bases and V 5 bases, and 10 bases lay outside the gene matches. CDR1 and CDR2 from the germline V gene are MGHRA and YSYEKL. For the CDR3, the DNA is TGCGCCAGCAGCTATAGGACAGGACAAAGCACCTTC. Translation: CASSYRTGQSTF.

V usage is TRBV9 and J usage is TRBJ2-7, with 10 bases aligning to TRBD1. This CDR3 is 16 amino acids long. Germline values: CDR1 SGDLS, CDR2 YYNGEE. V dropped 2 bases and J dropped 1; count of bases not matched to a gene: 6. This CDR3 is CASSVRGDRGSYEQYF. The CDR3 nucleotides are TGTGCCAGCAGCGTCAGGGGGGACAGGGGTTCCTACGAGCAGTACTTC.

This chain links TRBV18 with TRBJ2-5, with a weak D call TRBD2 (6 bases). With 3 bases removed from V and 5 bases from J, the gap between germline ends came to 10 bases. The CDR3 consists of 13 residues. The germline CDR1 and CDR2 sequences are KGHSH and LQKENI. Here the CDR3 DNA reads TGTGCCAGCTCACCCGATCGGGGGGAGACCCAGTACTTC. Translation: CASSPDRGETQYF.